This entry features one T cell receptor beta chain sequence. These data come from a study of blood T cell repertoires in COVID-19. CDR3 length: 14 residues. V lost 4 bases to trimming and J lost 3 bases; unmatched junction nucleotides: 3. The germline V gene encodes CDR1 SGHNT and CDR2 YYREEE (reference sequence). Produced via immunoSEQ multiplex PCR; TCRdb's table is partial and in-frame only. Seen here are 95,000 to 110,000 clones, about 90% observed once, and the top ten hold roughly 6.2%. The rearrangement uses TRBV5-4 and TRBJ2-1; 8 nucleotides match TRBD2. The receptor was isolated from a human donor in a cohort sampled during active COVID-19. The source material was peripheral blood. The CDR3: CASSQAGVYNEQFF. DNA for the CDR3: TGTGCCAGCAGCCAAGCGGGGGTCTACAATGAGCAGTTCTTC.